Following are 32 T cell receptor beta chains from one sample sequenced in a study of T-cell reconstitution after alpha-beta-depleted transplantation in children. A TCRbeta library incorporating unique molecular identifiers was prepared. TCRdb re-called the PCR reads through MiXCR, storing one row per CDR3 protein. The sample carries around 450,000 distinct CDR3 sequences, around 15% recorded once. Sequencing used PBMCs, mostly from graft donor cells, obtained 360 days after TCRalphabeta/CD19-depleted stem cell transplant. These receptor sequences come from a boy younger than two who had a stem cell transplant for Wiskott-Aldrich syndrome, so the T cells may come from the graft donor.

The rearrangement uses TRBV5-1 and TRBJ2-4, with 8 nucleotides matching TRBD2. Trimming removed 4 bases from V and 7 bases from J; junction bases left unmatched: 13. Germline V gives CDR1 SGHRS, CDR2 YFSETQ. This CDR3 is 16 amino acids long. The CDR3 protein is CASSAGLVSRGNIQYF. The CDR3 DNA sequence: TGCGCCAGCAGCGCGGGACTAGTCAGTCGGGGGAACATTCAGTACTTC.

A few counts support this clonotype. The chain recombines TRBV28 with TRBJ1-4, with D perhaps matching TRBD1 (6 bases). CDR1 and CDR2 (germline): MDHEN, SYDVKM. V lost 1 base and J lost 4, with 10 bases in between. The CDR3 is made up of 15 amino acids. This CDR3 is CASSLFGQHNEKLFF. As DNA, the CDR3 is TGTGCCAGCAGTTTATTCGGACAGCATAATGAAAAACTGTTTTTT.

The V call is TRBV5-1, the J call TRBJ2-1; tentatively, D is TRBD1 (5 bases). Germline-derived CDR1 and CDR2 are SGHRS and YFSETQ. V lost 8 bases and J 3 bases, leaving 18 bases between the germline ends. This CDR3 has 15 amino acids. CDR3 in DNA: TGCGCCAGTGCCCTACTCCAGGGCGACTACAATGAGCAGTTCTTC. Protein product: CASALLQGDYNEQFF.

This clonotype was seen a handful of times. The rearrangement uses TRBV7-9 and TRBJ2-1, with 12 bases aligning to TRBD2. With 4 bases clipped from V and 4 bases from J, the junction kept 5 bases outside the gene matches. This CDR3 has 16 amino acids. The V gene's germline CDR1 is SEHNR and CDR2 FQNEAQ (reference sequence). The CDR3 loop reads CASSSPGLAGYNEQFF. CDR3 sequence (DNA): TGTGCCAGCAGCTCTCCTGGACTAGCGGGATACAATGAGCAGTTCTTC. The complete variable domain, with remaining parts taken from reference TRBV7-9 and TRBJ2-1, reads DTGVSQNPRHKITKRGQNVTFRCDPISEHNRLYWYRQTLGQGPEFLTYFQNEAQLEKSRLLSDRFSAERPKGSFSTLEIQRTEQGDSAMYLCASSSPGLAGYNEQFFGPGTRLTVL.

J is TRBJ2-7 and V is TRBV3-1; perhaps D is TRBD1 or TRBD2 (6 bases each). The V end was cut by 2 bases, the J end by 2 bases, with 7 bases between. CDR3 size: 13 residues. The germline V gene encodes CDR1 LGHDT and CDR2 YNNKEL (reference sequence). CDR3 protein: CASSQRGAYEQYF. In DNA form, the CDR3 reads TGTGCCAGCAGCCAAAGGGGGGCCTACGAGCAGTACTTC.

V usage is TRBV20-1 and J usage is TRBJ2-1, with 10 nucleotides matching TRBD2. The germline CDR1 and CDR2 sequences are DFQATT and SNEGSKA (reference sequence). This CDR3 has 16 residues. V shed 0 bases, J shed 4 bases, and the junction held 6 bases outside the gene matches. CDR3 nucleotides: TGCAGTGCTAGAGATCTGAGGACTAGCGGATACAATGAGCAGTTCTTC. As protein: CSARDLRTSGYNEQFF.

The chain uses TRBV12-3 or TRBV12-4 and TRBJ2-1; 12 bases map to TRBD2. This CDR3 spans 18 amino acids. The junction had 9 bases not matched to a gene; V was cut back by 6 bases and J by 0 bases. The CDR3 coding sequence is TGTGCCAGCAGACCGGGACTAGCGGGTGGGAGCTCCTACAATGAGCAGTTCTTC. Its protein product is CASRPGLAGGSSYNEQFF.

The rearrangement uses TRBV2 and TRBJ2-1, with a weak D call TRBD1 (6 bases). CDR1 SNHLY and CDR2 FYNNEI come from the germline V gene. CDR3 size: 12 residues. Between the trimmed V and J ends, which lost 7 bases and 9 bases, there was a span of 13 bases. The CDR3: CASNTGSSEQFF. CDR3 DNA sequence: TGTGCCAGCAATACAGGGTCCTCTGAGCAGTTCTTC.

V gene TRBV4-2 combines with J gene TRBJ2-2; D unresolved. With 7 bases removed from V and 0 bases from J, the gap between germline ends came to 12 bases. CDR3 size: 15 residues. The germline CDR1 and CDR2 sequences are LGHNA and YNFKEQ. The CDR3 region has the DNA TGTGCCAGCATACAAGCCCTTGCGAACACCGGGGAGCTGTTTTTT. It encodes CASIQALANTGELFF.

The rearrangement joins TRBV11-1 to TRBJ2-3; a weak D match, TRBD2 (7 bases). Trimming shortened V by 5 bases and J by 7 bases, and 19 bases separated the two germline ends. This CDR3 is built from 15 residues. The germline V gene encodes CDR1 SGHAT and CDR2 FQDESV (reference sequence). The CDR3 is CASSEGGSRGNTQYF. The CDR3 DNA reads as TGTGCCAGCAGCGAGGGGGGGTCTAGGGGTAATACGCAGTATTTT.

The chain carries TRBV24-1 and TRBJ2-1; TRBD1 or TRBD2 may be the D gene (5 bases each). The CDR3 is made up of 15 amino acids. V lost 2 bases and J 5 bases, leaving 12 bases between the germline ends. Germline CDR1 reads KGHDR; CDR2 reads SFDVKD. DNA of the CDR3: TGTGCCACCAGTGATTGGGGGACGTACCACAATGAGCAGTTCTTC. It codes for CATSDWGTYHNEQFF.

The CDR3 nucleotides are TGCGCCAGCAGCGTGAGTGGGGGATCACCCCTCCACTTT. Translated, it gives CASSVSGGSPLHF. The chain has TRBV5-1 and TRBJ1-6; the D gene is possibly TRBD1 (5 bases). The CDR3 has 13 residues. Trimming shortened V by 4 bases and J by 10 bases, and 12 bases separated the two germline ends. CDR1 and CDR2 from the germline V gene are SGHRS and YFSETQ.

The table lists this clonotype with a few counts. V usage is TRBV7-8 and J usage is TRBJ2-7; 8 nucleotides match TRBD1. Germline CDR1 SGHVS, CDR2 FQNEAQ. This CDR3 has 14 residues. The V and J ends lost 6 bases and 3 bases, in that order; junction bases with no gene match: 7. The CDR3 DNA follows: TGTGCCAGCAGTCAACGACAGGGGCACTACGAGCAGTACTTC. Its protein is CASSQRQGHYEQYF. Full variable domain (rest looked up from reference TRBV7-8 and TRBJ2-7): GAGVSQSPRYKVAKRGQDVALRCDPISGHVSLFWYQQALGQGPEFLTYFQNEAQLDKSGLPSDRFFAERPEGSVSTLKIQRTQQEDSAVYLCASSQRQGHYEQYFGPGTRLTVT.

The gene calls are TRBV10-3 and TRBJ2-1; TRBD1 matches at 10 bases. This CDR3 has 14 amino acids. V dropped 4 bases and J dropped 7; count of bases not matched to a gene: 4. Germline V lookup: CDR1 ENHRY, CDR2 SYGVKD. CDR3 coding DNA: TGTGCCATCAGTGGGGACAGGGGTGGGAATGAGCAGTTCTTC. Translated: CAISGDRGGNEQFF.

The chain uses TRBV27 and TRBJ1-4; the D is unclear. The CDR3 covers 15 residues. V was shortened by 5 bases and J by 0 bases, with 10 bases between the two germline ends. The V gene's germline CDR1 is MNHEY and CDR2 SMNVEV (reference sequence). The CDR3 here is CASSPEGTTNEKLFF. Here the CDR3 DNA reads TGTGCCAGCAGTCCCGAGGGAACAACTAATGAAAAACTGTTTTTT.

This clonotype came up a few times. A read error may produce the germline difference seen at one junction end. This chain connects TRBV20-1 to TRBJ2-1, with TRBD1 matching 7 bases. Germline V gene data show CDR1 as DFQATT and CDR2 as SNEGSKA (reference sequence). The CDR3 has 14 residues. CDR3 amino acids: CSAKGQPRNNGQFF. In DNA, the CDR3 is TGCAGTGCAAAGGGACAGCCCCGCAACAATGGGCAGTTCTTC.

This clonotype was found a few times. The V call is TRBV29-1, the J call TRBJ2-1; TRBD1 matches at 7 bases. The CDR3 is 13 amino acids. After removal of 6 bases from V and 3 bases from J, the junction contained 5 bases not matched to a gene. Germline V gives CDR1 SQVTM, CDR2 ANQGSEA. The CDR3 coding sequence is TGCAGCGTAACAGGGGATAACTACAATGAGCAGTTCTTC. It encodes CSVTGDNYNEQFF.

This chain links TRBV20-1 with TRBJ1-4; possible D gene TRBD1, 5 bases. Trimming took 0 bases from V and 8 from J, leaving 10 bases between them. The CDR3 runs to 13 residues. Germline V gene sequence: CDR1 DFQATT, CDR2 SNEGSKA (reference sequence). CDR3 sequence: CSARDEAGEKLFF. The DNA of the CDR3 is TGCAGTGCTAGAGACGAGGCAGGGGAAAAACTGTTTTTT.

This clonotype was observed a handful of times. The rearrangement uses TRBV11-2 and TRBJ2-1; TRBD2 matches at 11 bases. Losses at the gene ends were 4 bases for V and 5 bases for J; bases not matched to a gene: 4. Per germline, CDR1 SGHAT and CDR2 FQNNGV. This CDR3 has 15 amino acids. The CDR3 here is CASSSSSGRHNEQFF. Written as DNA, the CDR3 is TGTGCCAGCAGCTCGTCTAGCGGGAGGCACAATGAGCAGTTCTTC.

The chain joins TRBV6-1 to TRBJ2-6, with a possible D match to TRBD2 (6 bases). V was trimmed by 8 bases and J by 4 bases, leaving 18 bases between them. The CDR3 covers 16 residues. The germline V gene has CDR1 MNHNS and CDR2 SASEGT. In DNA, the CDR3 is TGTGCCAGCGGATCCCCGCGGGGCTTCGGGGCCAACGTCCTGACTTTC. It codes for CASGSPRGFGANVLTF.

This clonotype turned up a few times. This chain uses TRBV20-1 with TRBJ2-1, with 8 bases aligning to TRBD2. The V segment lost 2 bases and the J segment 5 bases; nucleotides outside the gene matches: 8. CDR3 length equals 15 residues. Germline CDR1 and CDR2: DFQATT and SNEGSKA (reference sequence). The CDR3 nucleotides are TGCAGTGCTAGATATACGGGAGGGCCCAACAATGAGCAGTTCTTC. As protein: CSARYTGGPNNEQFF.

The CDR3 here is CASSTSGQETQYF. The CDR3 DNA sequence: TGTGCCAGCAGCACTAGCGGTCAAGAGACCCAGTACTTC. The chain uses TRBV12-3 or TRBV12-4 and TRBJ2-5, with 8 nucleotides matching TRBD2. This CDR3 contains 13 residues. Losses at the gene ends were 6 bases for V and 2 bases for J; bases not matched to a gene: 2.

There are a few counts of this clonotype. The V gene is TRBV11-2, the J gene TRBJ2-7, with TRBD1 matching over 10 bases. CDR1 and CDR2 from the germline V gene are SGHAT and FQNNGV. Trimming at V came to 6 bases and at J to 12 bases, leaving 11 bases not matched to a gene. CDR3 length: 13 amino acids. The DNA of the CDR3 is TGTGCCAGCAGGACGCGACAGGGGGCGGTAATGTACTTC. This codes for CASRTRQGAVMYF.

This sequence joins TRBV7-9 and TRBJ1-4, with D possibly being TRBD1 (5 bases). V was shortened by 2 bases and J by 7 bases, with 11 bases between the two germline ends. In germline, CDR1 is SEHNR, CDR2 FQNEAQ (reference sequence). This CDR3 has 14 residues. DNA for the CDR3: TGTGCCAGCAGCTTAATACGAACAGGTGAAAAACTGTTTTTT. As protein: CASSLIRTGEKLFF.

The chain has TRBV3-1 and TRBJ2-5, with 7 bases matching TRBD2. J gave up 4 bases and V 3 bases, and 8 bases lay outside the gene matches. This CDR3 region has 15 residues. Looked up from germline, CDR1 is LGHDT and CDR2 is YNNKEL (reference sequence). The DNA of the CDR3 is TGTGCCAGCAGCCACAGGGAGGGACTCGGAGAGACCCAGTACTTC. It specifies CASSHREGLGETQYF.

The CDR3 coding sequence is TGCGCCAGCACATCCTCTGGGGCCAACGTCCTGACTTTC. This encodes CASTSSGANVLTF. The V gene is TRBV4-1, the J gene TRBJ2-6; D is unresolved. The CDR3 runs to 13 residues. Germline V gene data show CDR1 as MGHRA and CDR2 as YSYEKL. V dropped 7 bases and J dropped 0 bases, with 4 bases sitting between them.

This clonotype was counted only a few times. The J gene is TRBJ2-7, the V gene TRBV14; D uncertain. Between the trimmed V and J ends, which lost 4 bases and 0 bases, there was a span of 10 bases. From germline, CDR1 is SGHDN and CDR2 FVKESK. The CDR3 is 14 amino acids. The CDR3 reads CASSPRKVSYEQYF. The DNA for the CDR3 is TGTGCCAGCAGCCCCCGGAAGGTCTCCTACGAGCAGTACTTC. Full variable domain (outside the CDR3, taken from reference TRBV14 and TRBJ2-7): EAGVTQFPSHSVIEKGQTVTLRCDPISGHDNLYWYRRVMGKEIKFLLHFVKESKQDESGMPNNRFLAERTGGTYSTLKVQPAELEDSGVYFCASSPRKVSYEQYFGPGTRLTVT.

This clonotype was detected a few times. V gene TRBV4-1 combines with J gene TRBJ2-7, with 15 bases matching TRBD2. V was pared by 5 bases and J by 3 bases, with 11 bases of the junction left unmatched. This CDR3 spans 18 amino acids. Germline V gene lookup returns CDR1 MGHRA and CDR2 YSYEKL. The CDR3 is CASSLRTSGGVDDYEQYF. In DNA form, the CDR3 reads TGCGCCAGCAGCTTACGGACTAGCGGGGGGGTTGACGACTACGAGCAGTACTTC.

V usage is TRBV6-1 and J usage is TRBJ1-5; D gene uncertain. This CDR3 has 12 residues. Germline loops: CDR1 MNHNS, CDR2 SASEGT. V was shortened by 8 bases and J by 11 bases, with 16 bases between the two germline ends. CDR3 sequence (DNA): TGTGCCAGCTCCTTTACAGAGTCTACCCAGCATTTT. Translating gives CASSFTESTQHF.

The CDR3 DNA reads TGTGCCAGCAGTTACTCGGACCTCTACGAGCAGTACTTC. Encoded protein: CASSYSDLYEQYF. V gene TRBV6-6 combines with J gene TRBJ2-7; D not certain. Germline CDR1 reads MNHNY; CDR2 reads SVGAGI (reference sequence). There are 13 residues in the CDR3. V lost 0 bases and J lost 3, with 6 bases in between.

This clonotype occurred a few times. J is TRBJ1-5 and V is TRBV12-3 or TRBV12-4; 7 bases are a match to TRBD1. CDR3 length: 13 residues. The ends lost 5 bases at V and 4 bases at J; junction bases unmatched: 2. The CDR3, as DNA: TGTGCCAGCAGTCTGACAGGGAATCAGCCCCAGCATTTT. Its translation: CASSLTGNQPQHF.

The genes are TRBV12-3 or TRBV12-4 and TRBJ2-1; D is uncertain. The CDR3 has 13 residues. The V gene lost 5 bases and the J gene lost 5 bases, with 10 bases spanning the gap. CDR3 DNA: TGTGCCAGCAGTCCCTGGCTCGACAATGAGCAGTTCTTC. Encoded protein: CASSPWLDNEQFF.